A single sample gave rise to the 17 T cell receptor beta chains below, sequenced in a study of T cell responses to AZD1222 COVID-19 vaccine. Assay: immunoSEQ multiplex PCR; the TCRdb copy retains only in-frame clones and omits some. The data hold 150,000 to 200,000 clones, with 90% to 95% observed a single time. This specimen was peripheral blood, taken 28 days after the second AZD1222 dose. Receptor source: an adult who received the AZD1222 COVID-19 vaccine.

The chain combines TRBV19 with TRBJ2-7, with TRBD1 identical over 7 bases. CDR3 size: 15 residues. V was clipped by 5 bases and J by 2 bases; unmatched bases: 9. Per the germline V gene, CDR1 is LNHDA and CDR2 is SQIVND (reference sequence). The CDR3 here is CASSARDSPTYEQYF. The CDR3, as DNA: TGTGCCAGTAGTGCCCGGGACAGTCCGACCTACGAGCAGTACTTC.

This chain connects TRBV18 to TRBJ2-1; D possibly matches TRBD1 or TRBD2 (6 bases each). The V and J ends lost 8 bases and 3 bases respectively, with 17 bases between them. Germline V gene sequence: CDR1 KGHSH, CDR2 LQKENI. The CDR3 contains 15 residues. DNA of the CDR3: TGTGCCAGCGCCGAACAGGGAGGTAGCTACAATGAGCAGTTCTTC. Protein sequence: CASAEQGGSYNEQFF.

DNA of the CDR3: TGCGCCAGCAGCGCCGCAGGGGGCGCGGGTGAAAAACTGTTTTTT. Protein: CASSAAGGAGEKLFF. The chain carries TRBV5-1 and TRBJ1-4; TRBD1 agrees at 8 bases. V lost 4 bases, J lost 7 bases, and 9 bases stayed unmatched. Per germline, CDR1 SGHRS and CDR2 YFSETQ. CDR3 length equals 15 residues.

The chain couples TRBV5-1 to TRBJ2-1; D gene uncertain. Germline CDR1 reads SGHRS; CDR2 reads YFSETQ. Deletions cut 2 bases from V and 2 bases from J, with 17 bases between. The CDR3 extends over 17 amino acids. The CDR3 DNA is TGCGCCAGCAGCTTTGGGATGGTTGGTGCCGCCTACAATGAGCAGTTCTTC. Residues: CASSFGMVGAAYNEQFF. Complete variable domain (other parts from reference TRBV5-1 and TRBJ2-1): KAGVTQTPRYLIKTRGQQVTLSCSPISGHRSVSWYQQTPGQGLQFLFEYFSETQRNKGNFPGRFSGRQFSNSRSEMNVSTLELGDSALYLCASSFGMVGAAYNEQFFGPGTRLTVL.

The CDR3 region is CASSYGTGAGYTF. The DNA for the CDR3 is TGTGCCAGCAGTTACGGGACAGGGGCTGGCTACACCTTC. The chain employs TRBV6-5 and TRBJ1-2; 10 positions agree with TRBD1. This CDR3 region has 13 residues. The V gene's germline CDR1 is MNHEY and CDR2 SVGAGI. After removal of 2 bases from V and 7 bases from J, the junction contained 1 base not matched to a gene.

The rearrangement joins TRBV6-1 to TRBJ2-5, with D unclear. V shed 2 bases and J shed 5 bases, with 9 bases lying between them. The V gene's germline CDR1 is MNHNS and CDR2 SASEGT. The CDR3 runs 13 residues. CDR3 region: CASSESRRETQYF. The DNA of the CDR3 is TGTGCCAGCAGTGAATCCAGAAGGGAGACCCAGTACTTC.

The chain carries TRBV5-1 and TRBJ2-2; D unclear. The length of the CDR3 is 14 residues. Trimming took off 0 bases at V and 9 bases at J, with 12 bases between the two ends. Looked up from germline, CDR1 is SGHRS and CDR2 is YFSETQ. The CDR3 DNA follows: TGCGCCAGCAGCTTGGGTGACCTAGAGAGGGAGCTGTTTTTT. Translated: CASSLGDLERELFF.

CDR3 in DNA: TGTGCCAGCAGCTTAGCAGTATTTACGGGGGGGCCCGCCGGGGAGCTGTTTTTT. Translated: CASSLAVFTGGPAGELFF. The chain employs TRBV7-8 and TRBJ2-2; TRBD2 matches at 8 bases. Per germline, CDR1 SGHVS and CDR2 FQNEAQ. V dropped 0 bases and J dropped 6; count of bases not matched to a gene: 12. The CDR3 runs 18 residues.

On this clone: Other DNA sequences of this sample code for an identical CDR3. V and J are TRBV5-4 and TRBJ1-6; D is unresolved. The V gene lost 2 bases and the J gene lost 5 bases, with 2 bases spanning the gap. Germline V lookup: CDR1 SGHNT, CDR2 YYREEE (reference sequence). The CDR3 has 12 amino acids. The CDR3 nucleotides read TGTGCCAGCAGCTTAGATAATTCACCCCTCCACTTT. Protein product: CASSLDNSPLHF.

This sequence joins TRBV2 and TRBJ2-7, with a possible D match to TRBD1 (7 bases). The germline CDR1 and CDR2 sequences are SNHLY and FYNNEI. The CDR3 runs 14 residues. V dropped 4 bases and J dropped 2 bases, with 12 bases sitting between them. The CDR3 DNA is TGTGCCAGCAGTGGGCGGGACAGACCCTACGAGCAGTACTTC. Amino acid sequence: CASSGRDRPYEQYF.

V and J are TRBV7-8 and TRBJ1-2, with D possibly being TRBD1 (5 bases). Germline V gives CDR1 SGHVS, CDR2 FQNEAQ. This CDR3 is 13 amino acids long. Trimming took off 4 bases at V and 6 bases at J, with 12 bases between the two ends. CDR3 region: CASSSTVRHGYTF. CDR3 nucleotides: TGTGCCAGCAGCTCGACAGTTCGCCATGGCTACACCTTC.

The rearrangement links TRBV3-1 (or the pseudogene TRBV3-2) to TRBJ1-2; D call uncertain. V lost 2 bases, J lost 8 bases, and 6 bases lay in between. The CDR3 extends over 11 amino acids. Germline V CDR1 and CDR2: LGHDT, YNNKEL (reference sequence). CDR3 in amino acids: CASSQSRGYTF. CDR3 sequence (DNA): TGTGCCAGCAGCCAATCCCGGGGCTACACCTTC.

The chain is built from TRBV29-1 and TRBJ1-1; 11 positions match TRBD1. Germline V gives CDR1 SQVTM, CDR2 ANQGSEA. J gave up 7 bases and V 4 bases, and 5 bases lay outside the gene matches. The CDR3 is 13 residues long. For the CDR3, the DNA is TGCAGCGTTGCGGGACAGGGGGTAGTTGAAGCTTTCTTT. Protein sequence: CSVAGQGVVEAFF.

Of note for this clone: The same CDR3 also results from other DNA sequences found in this sample. The genes are TRBV20-1 and TRBJ1-2, with 8 bases matching TRBD1. Germline CDR1 DFQATT, CDR2 SNEGSKA (reference sequence). This CDR3 spans 11 amino acids. Trimming removed 5 bases from V and 5 bases from J; junction bases left unmatched: 1. The CDR3 spells CSARQGYGYTF. The CDR3 DNA sequence: TGCAGTGCTCGACAGGGGTATGGCTACACCTTC.

The chain combines TRBV28 with TRBJ2-7; D unresolved. The length of the CDR3 is 14 residues. Germline V gene data show CDR1 as MDHEN and CDR2 as SYDVKM. Trimming removed 4 bases at V and 3 bases at J, with 13 bases between. The CDR3 protein is CASSSDPGDYEQYF. The CDR3 nucleotides are TGTGCCAGCAGTTCCGACCCTGGGGACTACGAGCAGTACTTC.

This clone was recorded once. The chain is built from TRBV5-1 and TRBJ1-4; a weak D match, TRBD1 (6 bases). In germline, CDR1 is SGHRS, CDR2 YFSETQ. V was shortened by 3 bases and J by 1 base, with 7 bases between the two germline ends. The CDR3 totals 14 residues. This CDR3 reads CASSSGETNEKLFF. The CDR3 region has the DNA TGCGCCAGCAGCTCAGGGGAAACTAATGAAAAACTGTTTTTT.

This sequence joins TRBV7-9 and TRBJ1-1; 7 bases are a match to TRBD1. The V gene's germline CDR1 is SEHNR and CDR2 FQNEAQ (reference sequence). J lost 13 bases, V lost 1 base, and 6 bases had no gene match. The CDR3 is made up of 12 amino acids. CDR3 residues: CASSLGGNRGFF. CDR3 nucleotides: TGTGCCAGCAGCTTAGGTGGGAACAGGGGTTTCTTT.